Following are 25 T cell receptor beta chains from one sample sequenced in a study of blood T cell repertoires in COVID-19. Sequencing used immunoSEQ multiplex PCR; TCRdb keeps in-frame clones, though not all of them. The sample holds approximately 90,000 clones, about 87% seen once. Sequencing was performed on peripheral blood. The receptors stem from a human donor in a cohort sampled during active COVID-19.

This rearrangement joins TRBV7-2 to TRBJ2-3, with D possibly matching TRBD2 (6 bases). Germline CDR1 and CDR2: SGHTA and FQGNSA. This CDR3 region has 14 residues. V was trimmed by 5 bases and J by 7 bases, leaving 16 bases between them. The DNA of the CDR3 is TGTGCCAGCAGCCCGGGACTTAGCCCCAATACGCAGTATTTT. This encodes CASSPGLSPNTQYF.

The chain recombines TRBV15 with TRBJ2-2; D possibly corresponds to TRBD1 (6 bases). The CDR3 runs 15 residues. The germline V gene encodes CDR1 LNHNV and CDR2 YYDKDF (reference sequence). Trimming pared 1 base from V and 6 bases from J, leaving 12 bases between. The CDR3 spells CATSRGQGMAGELFF. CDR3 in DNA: TGTGCCACCAGCAGAGGCCAGGGGATGGCCGGGGAGCTGTTTTTT.

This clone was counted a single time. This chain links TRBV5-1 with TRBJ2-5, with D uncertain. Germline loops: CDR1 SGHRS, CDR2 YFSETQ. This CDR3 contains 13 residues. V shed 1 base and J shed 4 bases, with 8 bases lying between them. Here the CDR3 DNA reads TGCGCCAGCAGCTTGTTGAGATCAGAGACCCAGTACTTC. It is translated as CASSLLRSETQYF.

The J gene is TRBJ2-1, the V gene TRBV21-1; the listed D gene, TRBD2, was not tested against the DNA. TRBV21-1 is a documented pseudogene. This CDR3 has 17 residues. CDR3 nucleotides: TGTGCCAGCAGCAAGCCGACTAGCGGGGACTCCTACAATGAGCAGTTCTTC. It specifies CASSKPTSGDSYNEQFF.

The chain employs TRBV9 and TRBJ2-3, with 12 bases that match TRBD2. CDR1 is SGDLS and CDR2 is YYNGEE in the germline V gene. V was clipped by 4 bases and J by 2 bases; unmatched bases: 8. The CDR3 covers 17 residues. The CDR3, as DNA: TGTGCCAGCAGCTACCGACTAGCGGGGGACCCCACAGATACGCAGTATTTT. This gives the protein CASSYRLAGDPTDTQYF.

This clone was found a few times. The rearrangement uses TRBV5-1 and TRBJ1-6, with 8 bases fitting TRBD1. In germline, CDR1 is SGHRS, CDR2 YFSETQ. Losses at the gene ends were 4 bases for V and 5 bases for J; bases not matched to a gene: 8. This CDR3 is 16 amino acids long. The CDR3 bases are TGCGCCAGCAGCGCCTCGACAGGGGTGGATAATTCACCCCTCCACTTT. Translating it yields CASSASTGVDNSPLHF.

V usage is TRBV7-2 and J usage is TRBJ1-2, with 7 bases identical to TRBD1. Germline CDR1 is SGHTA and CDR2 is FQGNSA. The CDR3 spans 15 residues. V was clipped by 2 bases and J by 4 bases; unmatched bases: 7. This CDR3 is CASSLRSAGGYGYTF. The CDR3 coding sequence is TGTGCCAGCAGCTTACGATCGGCAGGGGGCTATGGCTACACCTTC.

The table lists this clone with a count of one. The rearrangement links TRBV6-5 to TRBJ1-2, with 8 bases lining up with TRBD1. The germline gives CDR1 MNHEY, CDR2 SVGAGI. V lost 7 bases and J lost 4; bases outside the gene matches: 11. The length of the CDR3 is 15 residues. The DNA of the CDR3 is TGTGCCAGCAACTCCGGACAGGGAATTTCCTATGGCTACACCTTC. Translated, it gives CASNSGQGISYGYTF.

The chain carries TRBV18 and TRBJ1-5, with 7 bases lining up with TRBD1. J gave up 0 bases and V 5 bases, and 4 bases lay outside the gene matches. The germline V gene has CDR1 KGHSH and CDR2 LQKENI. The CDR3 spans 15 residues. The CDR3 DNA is TGTGCCAGCTCAGAGGGACAGCTTAGCAATCAGCCCCAGCATTTT. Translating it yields CASSEGQLSNQPQHF.

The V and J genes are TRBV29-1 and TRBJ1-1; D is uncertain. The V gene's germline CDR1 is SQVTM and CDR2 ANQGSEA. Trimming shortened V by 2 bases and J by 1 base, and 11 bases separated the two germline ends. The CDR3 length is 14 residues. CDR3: CSVELGRTNTEAFF. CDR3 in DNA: TGCAGCGTTGAATTGGGGAGGACGAACACTGAAGCTTTCTTT.

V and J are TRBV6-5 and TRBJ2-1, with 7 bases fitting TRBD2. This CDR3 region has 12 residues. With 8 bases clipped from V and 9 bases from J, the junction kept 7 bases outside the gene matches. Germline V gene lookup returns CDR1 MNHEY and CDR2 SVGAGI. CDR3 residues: CASRGGGGEQFF. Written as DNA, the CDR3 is TGTGCCAGCCGGGGCGGCGGGGGTGAGCAGTTCTTC.

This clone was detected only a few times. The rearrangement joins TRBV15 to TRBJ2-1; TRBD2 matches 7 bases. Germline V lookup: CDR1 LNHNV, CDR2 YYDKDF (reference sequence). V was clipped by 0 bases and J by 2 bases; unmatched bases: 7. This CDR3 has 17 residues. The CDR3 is CATSRDRSRGAYNEQFF. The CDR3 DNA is TGTGCCACCAGCAGAGATCGTAGCCGGGGGGCCTACAATGAGCAGTTCTTC.

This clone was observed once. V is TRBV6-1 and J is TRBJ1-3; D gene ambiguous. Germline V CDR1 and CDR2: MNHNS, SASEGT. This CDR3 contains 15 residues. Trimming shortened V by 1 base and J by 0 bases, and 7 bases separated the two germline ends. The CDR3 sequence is CASSEEDYSGNTIYF. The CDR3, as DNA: TGTGCCAGCAGTGAAGAGGACTACTCTGGAAACACCATATATTTT.

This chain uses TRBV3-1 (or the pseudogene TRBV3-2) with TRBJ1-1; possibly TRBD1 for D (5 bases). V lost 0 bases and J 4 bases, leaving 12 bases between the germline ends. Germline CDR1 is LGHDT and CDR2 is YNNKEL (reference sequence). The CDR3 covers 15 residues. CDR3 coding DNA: TGTGCCAGCAGCCAAGATAGGGGCGGGGGCACTGAAGCTTTCTTT. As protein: CASSQDRGGGTEAFF.

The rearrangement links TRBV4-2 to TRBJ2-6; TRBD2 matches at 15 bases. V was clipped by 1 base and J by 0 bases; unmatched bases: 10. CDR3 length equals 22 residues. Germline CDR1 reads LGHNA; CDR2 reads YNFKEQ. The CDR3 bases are TGTGCCAGCAGCCAAGGACGGGGGACTAGCGGGGGGACCCCCTCTGGGGCCAACGTCCTGACTTTC. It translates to CASSQGRGTSGGTPSGANVLTF.

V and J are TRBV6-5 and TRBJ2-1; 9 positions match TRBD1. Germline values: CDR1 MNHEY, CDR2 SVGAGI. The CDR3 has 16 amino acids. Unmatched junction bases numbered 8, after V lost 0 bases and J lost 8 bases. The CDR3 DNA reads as TGTGCCAGCAGTTACTCGAGCGGGACAGGGTGGGATGAGCAGTTCTTC. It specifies CASSYSSGTGWDEQFF.

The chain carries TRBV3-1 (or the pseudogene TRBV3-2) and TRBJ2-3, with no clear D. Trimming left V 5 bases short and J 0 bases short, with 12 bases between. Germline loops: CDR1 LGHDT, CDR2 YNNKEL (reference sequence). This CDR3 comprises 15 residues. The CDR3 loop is CASSNYFESTDTQYF. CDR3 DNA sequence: TGTGCCAGCAGCAACTATTTCGAGAGCACAGATACGCAGTATTTT.

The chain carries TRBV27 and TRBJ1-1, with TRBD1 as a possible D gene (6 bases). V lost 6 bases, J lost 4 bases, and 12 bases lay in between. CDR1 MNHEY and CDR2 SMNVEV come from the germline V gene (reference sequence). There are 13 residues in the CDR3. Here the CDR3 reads CASRQGVGTEAFF. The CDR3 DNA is TGTGCCAGCAGACAGGGAGTCGGCACTGAAGCTTTCTTT.

CDR3 in amino acids: CASSLIPGTGEFF. CDR3 DNA: TGTGCCAGCAGCCTTATCCCCGGGACAGGGGAGTTCTTC. The genes are TRBV14 and TRBJ2-1; the match to TRBD1 covers 10 bases. This CDR3 comprises 13 residues. Per germline, CDR1 SGHDN and CDR2 FVKESK. The ends lost 4 bases at V and 14 bases at J; junction bases unmatched: 8.

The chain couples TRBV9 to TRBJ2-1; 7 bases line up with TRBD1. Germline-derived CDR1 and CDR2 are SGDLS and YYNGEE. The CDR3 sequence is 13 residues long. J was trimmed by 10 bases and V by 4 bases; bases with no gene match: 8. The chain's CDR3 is CASSSGTANEQFF. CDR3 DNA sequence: TGTGCCAGCAGCTCAGGGACAGCCAACGAGCAGTTCTTC.

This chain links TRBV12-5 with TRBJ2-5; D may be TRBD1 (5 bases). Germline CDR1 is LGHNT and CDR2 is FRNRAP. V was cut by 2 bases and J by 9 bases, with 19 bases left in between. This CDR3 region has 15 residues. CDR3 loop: CASGLPYVGKGPQYF. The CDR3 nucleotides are TGTGCTAGTGGTTTGCCTTATGTGGGCAAGGGGCCCCAGTACTTC. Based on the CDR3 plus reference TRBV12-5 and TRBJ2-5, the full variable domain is DARVTQTPRHKVTEMGQEVTMRCQPILGHNTVFWYRQTMMQGLELLAYFRNRAPLDDSGMPKDRFSAEMPDATLATLKIQPSEPRDSAVYFCASGLPYVGKGPQYFGPGTRLLVL.

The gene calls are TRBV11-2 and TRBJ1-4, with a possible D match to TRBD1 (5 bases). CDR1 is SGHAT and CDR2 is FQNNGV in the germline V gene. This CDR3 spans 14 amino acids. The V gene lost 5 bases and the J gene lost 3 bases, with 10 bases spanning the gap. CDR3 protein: CASSLTDSNEKLFF. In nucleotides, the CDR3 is TGTGCCAGCAGCCTGACAGATTCTAATGAAAAACTGTTTTTT. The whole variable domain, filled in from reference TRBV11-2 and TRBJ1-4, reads EAGVAQSPRYKIIEKRQSVAFWCNPISGHATLYWYQQILGQGPKLLIQFQNNGVVDDSQLPKDRFSAERLKGVDSTLKIQPAKLEDSAVYLCASSLTDSNEKLFFGSGTQLSVL.

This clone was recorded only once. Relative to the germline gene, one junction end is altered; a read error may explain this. Here the CDR3 DNA reads TGTGCCAGCAGTTATGGACAGACCTACCACCGCTTC. It yields the protein CASSYGQTYHRF. This rearrangement joins TRBV6-4 to TRBJ2-7; TRBD1 is a possible D gene (6 bases). CDR3 length: 12 residues. The V gene's germline CDR1 is MRHNA and CDR2 SNTAGT.

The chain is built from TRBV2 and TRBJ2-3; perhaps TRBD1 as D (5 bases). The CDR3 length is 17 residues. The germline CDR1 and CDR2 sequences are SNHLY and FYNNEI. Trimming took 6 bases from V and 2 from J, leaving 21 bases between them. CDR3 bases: TGTGCCAGCAGCGATCCTGGGGCCGCCCCTCCCACAGATACGCAGTATTTT. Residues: CASSDPGAAPPTDTQYF.

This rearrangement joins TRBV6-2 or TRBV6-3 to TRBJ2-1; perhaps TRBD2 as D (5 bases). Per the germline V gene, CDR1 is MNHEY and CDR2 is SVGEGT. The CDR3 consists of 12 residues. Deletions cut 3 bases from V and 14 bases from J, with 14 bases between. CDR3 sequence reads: CASSYMGATEFF. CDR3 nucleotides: TGTGCCAGCAGTTATATGGGAGCGACTGAGTTCTTC.